This T cell receptor (beta chain) was identified during a study of cytomegalovirus exposure and HLA in healthy donors. On this clone: The antigen is undetermined.

The PCR contained 60 Vbeta and 13 Jbeta primers. The protocol was immunoSEQ multiplex PCR, while the TCRdb copy is restricted to in-frame clones and leaves out a portion. The data hold about 130,000 clones, with about 70% observed a single time. Findings of the study overall: Indistinguishability led to the exclusion of some V segments, TRBV6-2 and TRBV6-3 included.

The germline V gene encodes CDR1 SNHLY and CDR2 FYNNEI. The CDR3 has 15 residues. The V end was cut by 1 base, the J end by 6 bases, with 10 bases between. The chain joins TRBV2 to TRBJ1-6; unclear D gene. This TCR came from a woman in her sixties or seventies in good health and CMV-seropositive. Material for sequencing was PBMCs. CDR3 sequence: CASSEGRILNSPLHF. The CDR3 DNA is TGTGCCAGCAGTGAAGGGCGGATCCTTAATTCACCCCTCCACTTT.